This T cell receptor (beta chain) was captured by sequencing in a study of vaccination effects on CD4 cells after COVID-19 (dated by TCRdb to the early 2020s). Turning to the overall study: The ViraFEST assay stimulated PBMC with viral peptide pools and then used TCR sequencing to identify antigen-specific CD4+ T cell clonotypes by expansion. Two doses of either the BNT162b2 or the mRNA-1273 mRNA SARS-CoV-2 vaccine were administered to participants. About 2 million PBMC per well were cultured in IMDM with about 5.4% human AB serum, 9 to 10 IU/ml IL-2 and gentamicin, plus 10 ug/ml peptides. The study compared SARS-CoV-2 spike-specific CD4+ TCR repertoires before and after mRNA vaccination in COVID-19 convalescent patients and infection-naive vaccine recipients. Altogether, some ten COVID-19 convalescent patients and several SARS-CoV-2-naive healthy vaccine recipients made up the full study. In the study, cultures from other donors were sequenced using the Oncomine TCR Beta short-read assay on an Illumina iSeq 100.

Remarks on this clone: What this receptor recognizes is not known. No per-base quality is available; no much larger clone lies one base away.

Libraries were built with the immunoSEQ multiplex PCR assay. DNA from the cultured and isolated CD4+ T cells underwent TCR beta CDR3 sequencing. Turning to the authors' computational methods: Non-productive TCR sequences were removed, reads were trimmed to the CDR3 region, and CDR3s of at least 7 amino acids were retained. The MANAFEST web app was used to identify antigen-specific clonotypes by comparing expansion in peptide wells with expansion in reference cultures. To be called positive, a clone needed expansion at FDR<0.05 compared with the reference and with all other wells, an odds ratio greater than 5, and a frequency greater than 0.1% in two replicate wells. A clonotype was called cross-reactive if it was significantly expanded both in SARS-CoV-2 spike wells and in at least one common cold coronavirus spike condition. Levenshtein distance calculated with the stringdist R package was used to assess CDR3 similarity, and unrooted trees were constructed with ape in R 3.6.1. This is the immuneACCESS table as TCRdb keeps it, with only in-frame sequences that have V and J called. A part of the clones is gone; compared with another copy, unresolved V genes explain less than half, and the rest is unexplained. V and J calls and clone size follow that table, whereas D and trimming were derived from the DNA. The sample includes around 30,000 clones, with 70% observed a single time. The ten top clones hold around 3.8% of the sample.

What the study reported, not specific to this receptor: In healthy vaccine recipients, vaccine-induced clones were almost all SARS-CoV-2 mono-reactive, with only 1 of 255 cross-reactive with common cold coronaviruses. The study was limited by a small number of convalescent patients, and early post-infection timepoints were lacking. Both infection-induced and vaccine-induced clones contracted markedly at late post-vaccination timepoints, which is consistent with waning T cell responses.

Based on the germline V gene, the CDR1 and CDR2 sequences are MNHEY and SVGAGI. From its cysteine to its phenylalanine, the CDR3 spans 16 amino acids. The sequence is cut down to CDR3 DNA, 48 bases in frame from base 1. Cut back by 4 bases and 4 bases, the V and J ends lie 19 bases apart. After less than eleven days of culture, CD4+ T cells were isolated with the EasySep CD4+ T cell isolation kit. The absence of prior SARS-CoV-2 infection in healthy vaccine recipients was confirmed by negative nucleocapsid antibodies before and after vaccination. Half of the culture medium was replaced with fresh IL-2-containing medium on days 3 and 7. Each peptide stimulation condition was cultured in triplicate wells unless otherwise noted. Using Ficoll-Paque Plus gradient centrifugation, PBMC were separated from whole blood and then either used fresh or cryopreserved at -140C. The QIAamp micro DNA kit was used to extract genomic DNA from the cultured CD4+ T cells.

The V and J genes are TRBV6-5 and TRBJ1-2; the D region possibly corresponds to TRBD1 (5 bases align). Sequencing was performed on CD4+ T cells from PBMCs cultured without peptide, taken before COVID-19 vaccination. This receptor was taken from a human donor who received a COVID-19 vaccine. The CDR3 loop reads CASSSPSAGRSYGYTF. The DNA sequence is TGTGCCAGCAGTTCCCCATCGGCAGGGAGGAGCTATGGCTACACCTTC.